This T cell receptor beta chain derives from a study of PD-1 blockade in classical Hodgkin lymphoma. The overall study: Patients received nivolumab 3 mg/kg intravenously every 2 weeks. Points from the study as a whole: At C4D1, TCR diversity had climbed significantly for CD4+ cells, though not for CD8+ cells.

Patients all relapsed after autologous stem cell transplantation, and there was variation in brentuximab vedotin exposure. Concerning this clone itself: Its antigen is unknown.

Sequenced by immunoSEQ multiplex PCR; TCRdb stores in-frame clones only, minus some. The table includes about 110,000 clones, 70% to 90% detected once. The clonotype was recovered from a human donor with classical Hodgkin lymphoma. The sequencing used peripheral blood mononuclear cells (PBMCs), collected before the second cycle of nivolumab.

The CDR3 reads CASSWGQGVGYEQYF. The CDR3 DNA is TGTGCCAGCAGTTGGGGACAGGGGGTTGGATACGAGCAGTACTTC. The rearrangement joins TRBV6-5 to TRBJ2-7; 11 positions agree with TRBD1. CDR1 and CDR2 from the germline V gene are MNHEY and SVGAGI. After removal of 4 bases from V and 4 bases from J, the junction contained 6 bases not matched to a gene. The CDR3 totals 15 residues.